Below are 20 T cell receptor beta chains sequenced from a single sample in a study of blood T cells in healthy people across ages. With a J-beta primer mix and a sample-barcoded 5' primer, a second PCR ran roughly 6 to 11 cycles. TCRdb redid the calling of the 5' RACE reads with MiXCR, one entry per CDR3 protein. The sample contains hundreds of thousands of distinct CDR3 sequences, roughly 60% of which appear only once. The sample was blood. These receptors were obtained from a man younger than 40 in good health.

This chain joins TRBV3-1 and TRBJ1-1; tentative D call: TRBD1 (6 bases). Trimming took off 3 bases at V and 1 base at J, with 21 bases between the two ends. The CDR3 covers 18 residues. The germline CDR1 and CDR2 sequences are LGHDT and YNNKEL (reference sequence). The CDR3 bases are TGTGCCAGCAGCCATTTTCCCGGGACATTAAATAAGAACACTGAAGCTTTCTTT. Translating it yields CASSHFPGTLNKNTEAFF.

Only one count was recorded for this clonotype. The V and J genes are TRBV24-1 and TRBJ2-1; 14 bases align to TRBD2. The CDR3 loop spans 16 amino acids. From germline, CDR1 is KGHDR and CDR2 SFDVKD. The V and J ends lost 4 bases and 7 bases, in that order; junction bases with no gene match: 5. The CDR3: CATSETGLAGENEQFF. In nucleotides, the CDR3 is TGTGCCACCAGTGAGACGGGACTAGCGGGAGAAAATGAGCAGTTCTTC.

The chain links TRBV5-1 to TRBJ2-2, with D perhaps TRBD1 (6 bases). Trimming took off 2 bases at V and 4 bases at J, with 15 bases between the two ends. CDR3 length: 16 residues. Germline V CDR1 and CDR2: SGHRS, YFSETQ. In DNA, the CDR3 is TGCGCCAGCAGCTTACAGGGCCCCGCGGGCACCGGGGAGCTGTTTTTT. This translates into CASSLQGPAGTGELFF.

The chain couples TRBV29-1 to TRBJ1-1, with D perhaps TRBD1 (5 bases). V dropped 4 bases and J dropped 9 bases, with 12 bases sitting between them. The germline V gene has CDR1 SQVTM and CDR2 ANQGSEA. CDR3 length equals 11 residues. The CDR3 loop is CSVGGNSQAFF. CDR3 sequence (DNA): TGCAGCGTTGGGGGGAACAGCCAAGCTTTCTTT. Full variable domain (remainder filled in from reference TRBV29-1 and TRBJ1-1): SAVISQKPSRDICQRGTSLTIQCQVDSQVTMMFWYRQQPGQSLTLIATANQGSEATYESGFVIDKFPISRPNLTFSTLTVSNMSPEDSSIYLCSVGGNSQAFFGQGTRLTVV.

The chain recombines TRBV12-3 or TRBV12-4 with TRBJ2-3; 12 bases map to TRBD1. V lost 5 bases, J lost 5 bases, and 8 bases stayed unmatched. This CDR3 has 16 amino acids. CDR3 loop: CASSQPGQGAGDTQYF. DNA of the CDR3: TGTGCCAGCAGTCAGCCGGGACAGGGGGCAGGAGATACGCAGTATTTT.

V usage is TRBV20-1 and J usage is TRBJ2-3; D is perhaps TRBD2 (6 bases). Looked up from germline, CDR1 is DFQATT and CDR2 is SNEGSKA (reference sequence). The ends were cut back, 5 bases at V and 2 bases at J, with 8 bases in the middle. This CDR3 has 12 residues. CDR3 DNA: TGCAGTGCTCGGGGGTACACAGATACGCAGTATTTT. Protein product: CSARGYTDTQYF.

This CDR3 reads CASSLGASYNSPLHF. Written as DNA, the CDR3 is TGTGCCAGCAGCTTGGGAGCCAGCTATAATTCACCCCTCCACTTT. The chain has TRBV5-6 and TRBJ1-6; D gene ambiguous. The CDR3 spans 15 residues. From germline, CDR1 is SGHDT and CDR2 YYEEEE. Trimming cost V 0 bases and J 3 bases, with 7 bases left between them.

The gene calls are TRBV11-2 and TRBJ1-3; weak D call: TRBD1 (6 bases). Trimming pared 1 base from V and 3 bases from J, leaving 7 bases between. Looked up from germline, CDR1 is SGHAT and CDR2 is FQNNGV. This CDR3 is built from 14 residues. CDR3 DNA: TGTGCCAGCAGCTTAGTACAGGGTGGAAACACCATATATTTT. Translated, it gives CASSLVQGGNTIYF.

A few counts support this clonotype. V gene TRBV10-3 combines with J gene TRBJ2-3, with TRBD1 as a possible D gene (6 bases). Trimming stripped 6 bases from V and 1 base from J, with 8 bases between. Looked up from germline, CDR1 is ENHRY and CDR2 is SYGVKD. This CDR3 comprises 13 residues. CDR3 sequence: CAIRDSRTDTQYF. The DNA of the CDR3 is TGTGCCATCAGGGACAGCCGCACAGATACGCAGTATTTT.

This clonotype has at least ten counts. The rearrangement joins TRBV5-1 to TRBJ2-5; weak D call: TRBD2 (6 bases). Germline V gene sequence: CDR1 SGHRS, CDR2 YFSETQ. The CDR3 is 14 residues long. V was pared by 0 bases and J by 2 bases, with 8 bases between. The CDR3 loop reads CASSLEGLQETQYF. The CDR3 bases are TGCGCCAGCAGCTTGGAAGGACTACAAGAGACCCAGTACTTC. Combining the CDR3 with reference TRBV5-1 and TRBJ2-5 gives the whole variable domain KAGVTQTPRYLIKTRGQQVTLSCSPISGHRSVSWYQQTPGQGLQFLFEYFSETQRNKGNFPGRFSGRQFSNSRSEMNVSTLELGDSALYLCASSLEGLQETQYFGPGTRLLVL.

CDR3 protein: CSVEGRGTEAFF. DNA for the CDR3: TGCAGCGTTGAAGGCCGGGGGACTGAAGCTTTCTTT. This chain links TRBV29-1 with TRBJ1-1; the D gene is possibly TRBD1 (5 bases). The CDR3 sequence is 12 residues long. Looked up from germline, CDR1 is SQVTM and CDR2 is ANQGSEA. V lost 1 base and J lost 5, with 8 bases in between. Based on the CDR3 plus reference TRBV29-1 and TRBJ1-1, the full variable domain is SAVISQKPSRDICQRGTSLTIQCQVDSQVTMMFWYRQQPGQSLTLIATANQGSEATYESGFVIDKFPISRPNLTFSTLTVSNMSPEDSSIYLCSVEGRGTEAFFGQGTRLTVV.

The rearrangement links TRBV7-2 to TRBJ2-6; 9 positions match TRBD1. The germline CDR1 and CDR2 sequences are SGHTA and FQGNSA. Trimming cost V 6 bases and J 1 base; bases outside gene matches: 10. The CDR3 sequence is 18 residues long. The CDR3, as DNA: TGTGCCAGCAGTCCGCGGACAGGGGCAAATTCTGGGGCCAACGTCCTGACTTTC. Its protein product is CASSPRTGANSGANVLTF.

The rearrangement uses TRBV6-5 and TRBJ1-2; D might be TRBD1 (5 bases). The CDR3 has 14 amino acids. Trimming left V 6 bases short and J 2 bases short, with 13 bases between. Germline V gives CDR1 MNHEY, CDR2 SVGAGI. Here the CDR3 reads CASRQGWRNYGYTF. The CDR3 DNA reads as TGTGCCAGCAGGCAGGGATGGAGAAACTATGGCTACACCTTC.

The rearrangement uses TRBV20-1 and TRBJ1-6; D uncertain. The CDR3 spans 12 residues. The V end lost 2 bases, the J end lost 7 bases, and 6 bases lay between the germline ends. Germline values: CDR1 DFQATT, CDR2 SNEGSKA (reference sequence). The CDR3: CSARLYNSPLHF. CDR3 bases: TGCAGTGCTAGACTTTACAATTCACCCCTCCACTTT.

The chain combines TRBV30 with TRBJ1-4; D gene ambiguous. V was pared by 0 bases and J by 5 bases, with 10 bases between. The CDR3 contains 14 residues. CDR1 GTSNPN and CDR2 SVGIG come from the germline V gene (reference sequence). This CDR3 reads CAWSVGTDNEKLFF. CDR3 nucleotides: TGTGCCTGGAGTGTAGGAACGGACAATGAAAAACTGTTTTTT.

This chain connects TRBV2 to TRBJ1-1; D is unclear. The V gene lost 4 bases and the J gene lost 4 bases, with 4 bases spanning the gap. Per the germline V gene, CDR1 is SNHLY and CDR2 is FYNNEI. This CDR3 spans 11 amino acids. CDR3 residues: CASSGFTEAFF. For the CDR3, the DNA is TGTGCCAGCAGTGGGTTCACTGAAGCTTTCTTT.

The V and J genes are TRBV20-1 and TRBJ2-1, with 13 nucleotides matching TRBD2. The CDR3 extends over 18 amino acids. CDR1 is DFQATT, CDR2 SNEGSKA, per germline (reference sequence). CDR3 residues: CRGPGTSGVTGGYNEQFF. In DNA form, the CDR3 reads TGCAGAGGCCCCGGGACTAGCGGGGTTACCGGCGGCTACAATGAGCAGTTCTTC.

This clonotype was seen once. The J gene is TRBJ1-2, the V gene TRBV6-6; 9 nucleotides align to TRBD1. The CDR3 is 17 amino acids. The trim removed 7 bases at V and 4 bases at J, leaving 16 bases unmatched. Germline V lookup: CDR1 MNHNY, CDR2 SVGAGI (reference sequence). The CDR3 region has the DNA TGTGCCAGCATCCAATCACAGGGGGCCTACGATTTCTATGGCTACACCTTC. Translating it yields CASIQSQGAYDFYGYTF.

This rearrangement joins TRBV29-1 to TRBJ1-4; TRBD1 agrees at 9 bases. Germline assignment: CDR1 SQVTM and CDR2 ANQGSEA. The junction had 8 bases not matched to a gene; V was cut back by 7 bases and J by 8 bases. CDR3 length: 13 amino acids. CDR3 nucleotides: TGCAGCGCCTTACAGGGGGCTGACGAAAAACTGTTTTTT. Protein sequence: CSALQGADEKLFF.

This clonotype was counted a few times. The J gene is TRBJ1-2, the V gene TRBV29-1; TRBD1 matches at 7 bases. Germline CDR1 reads SQVTM; CDR2 reads ANQGSEA. The CDR3 has 13 residues. With 0 bases clipped from V and 4 bases from J, the junction kept 2 bases outside the gene matches. As DNA, the CDR3 is TGCAGCGTTGAAGAGGGACAGCTCTATGGCTACACCTTC. It yields the protein CSVEEGQLYGYTF.